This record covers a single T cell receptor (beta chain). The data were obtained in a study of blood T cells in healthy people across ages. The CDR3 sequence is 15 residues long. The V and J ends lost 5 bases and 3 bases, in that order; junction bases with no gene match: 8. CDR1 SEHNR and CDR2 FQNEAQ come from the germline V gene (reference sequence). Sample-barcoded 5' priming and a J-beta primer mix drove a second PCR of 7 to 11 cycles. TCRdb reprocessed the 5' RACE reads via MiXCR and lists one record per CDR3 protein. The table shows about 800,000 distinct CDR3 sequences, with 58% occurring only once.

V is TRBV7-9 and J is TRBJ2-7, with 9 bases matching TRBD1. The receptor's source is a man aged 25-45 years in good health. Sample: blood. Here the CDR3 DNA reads TGTGCCAGCAGCAAAGCGGGGACAGGGTACTACGAGCAGTACTTC. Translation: CASSKAGTGYYEQYF.